These 26 T cell receptor beta chains were sequenced from one sample in a study of OX40 agonist ivuxolimab in advanced cancers. Sequenced by immunoSEQ multiplex PCR; TCRdb stores in-frame clones only, minus some. In the table there are 25,000 to 35,000 clones, about 88% of which are singletons. The sample in question was CD4+ or CD8+ T cells sorted from blood, obtained in a trial of the OX40 agonist ivuxolimab. The receptor source for this set is an adult with an advanced solid tumor such as melanoma, head and neck, liver or kidney cancer.

The V call is TRBV27, the J call TRBJ1-1; D unclear. The CDR3 totals 14 residues. Trimming removed 2 bases at V and 7 bases at J, with 14 bases between. Germline V gene sequence: CDR1 MNHEY, CDR2 SMNVEV (reference sequence). CDR3 bases: TGTGCCAGCAGTTTAGGCATGGGCACTTATGAAGCTTTCTTT. Translating gives CASSLGMGTYEAFF.

This rearrangement joins TRBV28 to TRBJ2-7, with 9 positions matching TRBD1. V trimming: 5 bases; J trimming: 4 bases; junction bases outside the gene matches: 6. Looked up from germline, CDR1 is MDHEN and CDR2 is SYDVKM. This CDR3 has 14 amino acids. CDR3 loop: CASSPGQGRYEQYF. The DNA for the CDR3 is TGTGCCAGCAGTCCAGGACAGGGGCGTTACGAGCAGTACTTC.

The chain's CDR3 is CASSLQQGWALNEQFF. Here the CDR3 DNA reads TGTGCCAGCAGCTTACAACAGGGGTGGGCCCTTAATGAGCAGTTCTTC. The chain couples TRBV11-1 to TRBJ2-1; 7 positions agree with TRBD1. V lost 2 bases, J lost 7 bases, and 11 bases stayed unmatched. In germline, CDR1 is SGHAT, CDR2 FQDESV (reference sequence). The CDR3 is 16 amino acids. Combining the CDR3 with reference TRBV11-1 and TRBJ2-1 gives the whole variable domain EAEVAQSPRYKITEKSQAVAFWCDPISGHATLYWYRQILGQGPELLVQFQDESVVDDSQLPKDRFSAERLKGVDSTLKIQPAELGDSAMYLCASSLQQGWALNEQFFGPGTRLTVL.

This clone is a singleton in its sample. V is TRBV6-1 and J is TRBJ2-5; D is uncertain. Germline V gives CDR1 MNHNS, CDR2 SASEGT. Trimming left V 6 bases short and J 4 bases short, with 15 bases between. The CDR3 covers 14 residues. The CDR3 DNA is TGTGCCAGCAGCTTAAGTACCGGGCGAGAGACCCAGTACTTC. Its protein product is CASSLSTGRETQYF.

This chain joins TRBV25-1 and TRBJ1-2; D gene unclear. CDR1 and CDR2 from the germline V gene are MGHDK and SYGVNS. The CDR3 runs 13 residues. Trimming took 5 bases from V and 8 from J, leaving 15 bases between them. The CDR3 protein is CASSTDTMEGYTF. CDR3 nucleotides: TGTGCCAGCAGTACCGACACCATGGAAGGCTACACCTTC.

The chain uses TRBV28 and TRBJ2-5, with 9 bases matching TRBD1. V shed 5 bases and J 4 bases; nucleotides not matched to a gene: 5. The germline CDR1 and CDR2 sequences are MDHEN and SYDVKM. There are 14 residues in the CDR3. The CDR3 loop reads CASSGNRGRETQYF. The CDR3 bases are TGTGCCAGCAGTGGTAACAGGGGGCGAGAGACCCAGTACTTC.

The chain couples TRBV28 to TRBJ2-3, with 9 bases fitting TRBD2. This CDR3 is built from 18 residues. Trimming removed 2 bases from V and 6 bases from J; junction bases left unmatched: 15. The germline V gene encodes CDR1 MDHEN and CDR2 SYDVKM. The CDR3 DNA sequence: TGTGCCAGCAGTTTAATGGCTAGCGGGAACCTTTTGGGCGATACGCAGTATTTT. Translation gives CASSLMASGNLLGDTQYF.

The chain has TRBV21-1 and TRBJ1-4. TRBV21-1 is recorded as a pseudogene. The CDR3 has 16 residues. The CDR3 DNA is TGTGCCAGCAGCAAAGTTACCCACCGGGCCTGTGAAAAACTGTTTTTT. As protein: CASSKVTHRACEKLFF.

This clone is a singleton in its sample. J is TRBJ2-1 and V is TRBV6-5; no clear D gene. The CDR3 sequence is 15 residues long. Germline loops: CDR1 MNHEY, CDR2 SVGAGI. V was pared by 7 bases and J by 0 bases, with 13 bases between. CDR3 residues: CASTDARSSYNEQFF. For the CDR3, the DNA is TGTGCCAGCACCGATGCGCGGAGCTCCTACAATGAGCAGTTCTTC.

The genes are TRBV9 and TRBJ2-7, with D possibly called TRBD1 or TRBD2 (5 bases each). CDR1 SGDLS and CDR2 YYNGEE come from the germline V gene. This CDR3 contains 15 residues. V shed 4 bases and J shed 0 bases, with 14 bases lying between them. CDR3 in DNA: TGTGCCAGCAGCACTGGGCCAGGGAGCTCCTACGAGCAGTACTTC. This gives the protein CASSTGPGSSYEQYF.

The chain employs TRBV7-8 and TRBJ2-7; 9 nucleotides line up with TRBD1. Per the germline V gene, CDR1 is SGHVS and CDR2 is FQNEAQ. The J segment lost 3 bases and the V segment lost 7 bases, leaving 10 bases of the junction unmatched. This CDR3 region has 15 residues. CDR3 loop: CASTKTGGHYYEQYF. In nucleotides, the CDR3 is TGTGCCAGCACCAAGACAGGGGGGCACTACTACGAGCAGTACTTC.

The gene calls are TRBV6-5 and TRBJ2-1, with 8 bases that match TRBD2. In germline, CDR1 is MNHEY, CDR2 SVGAGI. The length of the CDR3 is 13 residues. V was clipped by 6 bases and J by 8 bases; unmatched bases: 6. The CDR3 nucleotides read TGTGCCAGCAGGTTAGCGGGAAGGGATGAGCAGTTCTTC. Its translation: CASRLAGRDEQFF.

In nucleotides, the CDR3 is TGTGCCAGCAGCTTTCGACAGGGTGGAGAAAAACTGTTTTTT. As protein: CASSFRQGGEKLFF. V usage is TRBV5-5 and J usage is TRBJ1-4; 7 bases are a match to TRBD1. CDR3 length: 14 residues. Trimming took 2 bases from V and 8 from J; bases not matched to a gene: 6. Germline V gene sequence: CDR1 SGHKS, CDR2 YYEKEE (reference sequence). Filled out from reference TRBV5-5 and TRBJ1-4, the complete variable domain reads DAGVTQSPTHLIKTRGQQVTLRCSPISGHKSVSWYQQVLGQGPQFIFQYYEKEERGRGNFPDRFSARQFPNYSSELNVNALLLGDSALYLCASSFRQGGEKLFFGSGTQLSVL.

The chain recombines TRBV28 with TRBJ1-1; D gene ambiguous. This CDR3 contains 14 residues. Trimming stripped 6 bases from V and 1 base from J, with 12 bases between. Per germline, CDR1 MDHEN and CDR2 SYDVKM. The DNA for the CDR3 is TGTGCCAGCAGCATGAGGGAGCCGAACACTGAAGCTTTCTTT. Translating gives CASSMREPNTEAFF.

The V gene is TRBV11-2, the J gene TRBJ2-2, with TRBD1 identical over 8 bases. J lost 7 bases, V lost 6 bases, and 4 bases had no gene match. This CDR3 is 13 amino acids long. Looked up from germline, CDR1 is SGHAT and CDR2 is FQNNGV. CDR3 residues: CASSQGTGGELFF. Here the CDR3 DNA reads TGTGCCAGCAGTCAGGGGACAGGCGGGGAGCTGTTTTTT.

The rearrangement links TRBV15 to TRBJ2-7; tentatively, D is TRBD2 (6 bases). The V gene's germline CDR1 is LNHNV and CDR2 YYDKDF (reference sequence). V lost 0 bases to trimming and J lost 2 bases, with 8 bases between them. CDR3 length: 14 residues. CDR3 sequence reads: CATSRERGAYEQYF. DNA for the CDR3: TGTGCCACCAGCAGAGAGCGGGGAGCCTACGAGCAGTACTTC.

The gene calls are TRBV7-9 and TRBJ1-4; D is undetermined. CDR3 length equals 15 residues. Germline assignment: CDR1 SEHNR and CDR2 FQNEAQ (reference sequence). Trimming shortened V by 5 bases and J by 8 bases, and 18 bases separated the two germline ends. CDR3 region: CASSGGLGSREKLFF. The CDR3, as DNA: TGTGCCAGCAGCGGAGGACTAGGGAGTCGGGAAAAACTGTTTTTT.

The rearrangement uses TRBV27 and TRBJ2-3; D remains unclear. CDR1 and CDR2 from the germline V gene are MNHEY and SMNVEV (reference sequence). The CDR3 has 13 residues. V shed 2 bases and J shed 2 bases, with 5 bases lying between them. The CDR3 region is CASSLGNTDTQYF. The DNA for the CDR3 is TGTGCCAGCAGTTTAGGGAACACAGATACGCAGTATTTT.

The genes are TRBV9 and TRBJ2-1, with 13 bases aligning to TRBD2. Germline V CDR1 and CDR2: SGDLS, YYNGEE. This CDR3 has 16 amino acids. With 3 bases clipped from V and 8 bases from J, the junction kept 8 bases outside the gene matches. The CDR3 region has the DNA TGTGCCAGCAGCGACAAACTAGCGGGAGGGCCCGATGAGCAGTTCTTC. It encodes CASSDKLAGGPDEQFF.

This sequence joins TRBV6-5 and TRBJ1-2; 8 bases line up with TRBD1. CDR1 and CDR2 (germline): MNHEY, SVGAGI. CDR3 size: 13 residues. After removal of 5 bases from V and 8 bases from J, the junction contained 7 bases not matched to a gene. CDR3 sequence (DNA): TGTGCCAGCAGTGTAGACAGGGGAGGGGGCTACACCTTC. Translation: CASSVDRGGGYTF.

With respect to this clone: Germline is not matched at one junction end, which may reflect a read error. The chain is built from TRBV7-2 and TRBJ2-7; TRBD1 aligns across 8 bases. CDR3 length equals 15 residues. Germline lookup yields CDR1 SGHTA and CDR2 FQGNSA. This chain's CDR3 is CASSLADRGLYEQYF. CDR3 DNA: TGTGCCAGCAGCCTAGCTGACAGGGGACTTTACGAGCAGTACTTC. Combining the CDR3 with reference TRBV7-2 and TRBJ2-7 gives the whole variable domain GAGVSQSPSNKVTEKGKDVELRCDPISGHTALYWYRQSLGQGLEFLIYFQGNSAPDKSGLPSDRFSAERTGGSVSTLTIQRTQQEDSAVYLCASSLADRGLYEQYFGPGTRLTVT.

This chain links TRBV6-5 with TRBJ1-1; no clear D. Germline loops: CDR1 MNHEY, CDR2 SVGAGI. Trimming cost V 6 bases and J 8 bases, with 7 bases left between them. The CDR3 has 10 amino acids. CDR3 sequence reads: CASSYQEAFF. CDR3 sequence (DNA): TGTGCCAGCAGCTACCAGGAAGCTTTCTTT.

The chain has TRBV27 and TRBJ2-5, with 13 bases matching TRBD2. J was trimmed by 10 bases and V by 2 bases; bases with no gene match: 1. The CDR3 runs to 13 residues. Germline loops: CDR1 MNHEY, CDR2 SMNVEV (reference sequence). The CDR3 is CASSLGLAGDQYF. For the CDR3, the DNA is TGTGCCAGCAGTTTAGGACTAGCGGGGGACCAGTACTTC.

The chain links TRBV10-3 to TRBJ2-7, with D tentatively TRBD1 (5 bases). V lost 8 bases to trimming and J lost 4 bases, with 12 bases between them. The germline V gene encodes CDR1 ENHRY and CDR2 SYGVKD. The CDR3 totals 12 residues. The CDR3 region has the DNA TGTGCCATCTTAGGCCAGGGATACGAGCAGTACTTC. This codes for CAILGQGYEQYF.

This clone showed up just a few times. The chain has TRBV7-9 and TRBJ1-1; tentatively, D is TRBD1 (6 bases). Germline-derived CDR1 and CDR2 are SEHNR and FQNEAQ (reference sequence). Trimming removed 0 bases at V and 7 bases at J, with 6 bases between. The CDR3 has 12 amino acids. The CDR3 here is CASSLAQGEAFF. Written as DNA, the CDR3 is TGTGCCAGCAGCTTAGCACAGGGTGAAGCTTTCTTT.

This clone appeared a single time. The V and J genes are TRBV4-1 and TRBJ1-2; TRBD1 matches 7 bases. The length of the CDR3 is 14 residues. Looked up from germline, CDR1 is MGHRA and CDR2 is YSYEKL. The V segment lost 5 bases and the J segment 4 bases; nucleotides outside the gene matches: 7. The CDR3 coding sequence is TGCGCCAGCAGCTACCGGACAGGCCCCTATGGCTACACCTTC. As protein: CASSYRTGPYGYTF.